This T cell receptor beta chain stems from a study of type 1 regulatory T cells. Turning to the study itself: An in vitro protocol generated T-allo10, a Tr1-enriched, alloantigen-specific CD4 T cell product.

MiXCR, applied by TCRdb to the reads, yields one record per CDR3 protein. The sample contains approximately 90,000 distinct CDR3 sequences, around a third of which appear only once. The germline gives CDR1 LGHNA, CDR2 YNFKEQ. Trimming removed 1 base from V and 2 bases from J, with 19 bases in between. This CDR3 is built from 18 residues. The receptor's source is a human donor in good health. This chain joins TRBV4-2 and TRBJ2-3; D could derive from TRBD1 or TRBD2 (5 bases each). Sequenced: CD4+ T cells, either the whole sample or a sorted fraction (not recorded which). The CDR3 loop reads CASSQGGSAGGFTDTQYF. The DNA for the CDR3 is TGTGCCAGCAGCCAAGGGGGGTCGGCGGGCGGATTCACAGATACGCAGTATTTT.